Described below is a single T cell receptor (beta chain) sequence and its context. The source of the sample is a study of blood T cell repertoires in COVID-19. Sequencing used immunoSEQ multiplex PCR; TCRdb keeps in-frame clones, though not all of them. The sample lists 140,000 or so clones, more than 75% occurring once. Germline loops: CDR1 GTSNPN, CDR2 SVGIG (reference sequence). The CDR3 spans 13 residues. The V and J ends lost 4 bases and 2 bases respectively, with 12 bases between them. Material for sequencing was peripheral blood. This sequence originates from a human donor with acute or convalescent COVID-19. The donor label of this sample is uncertain. V and J are TRBV30 and TRBJ2-7, with TRBD1 as a possible D gene (6 bases). The CDR3 sequence: CAWTGTSTYEQYF. As DNA, the CDR3 is TGTGCCTGGACCGGGACATCGACCTACGAGCAGTACTTC.